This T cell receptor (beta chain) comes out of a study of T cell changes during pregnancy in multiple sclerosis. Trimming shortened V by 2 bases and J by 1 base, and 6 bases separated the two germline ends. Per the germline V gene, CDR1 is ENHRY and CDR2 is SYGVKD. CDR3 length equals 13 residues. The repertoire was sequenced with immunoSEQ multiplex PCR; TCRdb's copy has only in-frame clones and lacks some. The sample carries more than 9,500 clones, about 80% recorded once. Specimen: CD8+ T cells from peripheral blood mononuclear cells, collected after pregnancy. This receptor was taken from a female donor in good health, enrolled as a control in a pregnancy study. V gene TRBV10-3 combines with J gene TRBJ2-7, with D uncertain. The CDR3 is CAISEGQSYEQYF. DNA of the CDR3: TGTGCCATCAGTGAGGGGCAGTCCTACGAGCAGTACTTC.